This paragraph covers one T cell receptor (beta chain) sequence. Without a recorded count, this clonotype is taken to be medium-sized (0.01 to 0.1%) from its frequency. Its antigen specificity is not known. TRB amplification used roughly 270 ng of peripheral blood genomic DNA, around 40,000 genome equivalents, per sample. To amplify TRB rearrangements, a touch-down multiplex PCR protocol was run with the TRB-A and TRB-B primer pools combined in a single tube. Two consecutive PCR reactions with Phusion HS II polymerase added Illumina adapters and sample indices to the amplicons. The amplicons were purified from gel with the NucleoSpin Gel and PCR Clean-up kit, after which the amplicons were quantified by Qubit and checked for quality on an Agilent 2100 Bioanalyzer. Sequencing of the libraries was performed on an Illumina MiSeq with 600-cycle, single-indexed, paired-end runs. Per the original workflow: Alignment and assembly of TRB reads were performed with MiXCR version 2.1.12 and the default MiXCR reference library. Each unique CDR3 nucleotide sequence defined a clone, and only productive sequences with at least two reads were analysed. Alpha-parameterized diversity profiles (alpha 0 to 5), including the Shannon (alpha 1) and Simpson (alpha 2) indices, were computed with an R script to assess repertoire diversity. Combinatorial TRB VJ usage was calculated with the tcR package and was compared between cohorts by principal component analysis performed with ade4. Using GLIPH, TCRbeta CDR3s were clustered on pairs of cohorts matched for age and read depth, and a Wilcoxon test was used to compare cluster frequencies. TCRdb reprocessed the reads, so every CDR3 protein sequence counts as one entry and DNA is not shown. The V and J calls were not made by the authors but by TCRdb's processing. The table kept for this sample lists about 3,500 distinct CDR3 sequences. The top ten clonotypes cover over 35% of the sample.

From the cysteine up to the phenylalanine, the CDR3 has a length of 14 residues. Only the protein is on record. Per the germline V gene, MNHEY is the CDR1 and SVGAGI is the CDR2. This specimen comes from a study of T cell clusters in autoimmune cytopenias (dated by TCRdb to between 2017 and 2020). Notes on the research overall: A mean age of almost 57 years and a median age of 59 years were recorded for the healthy donor controls, of whom 22 of 43 were female. Per sample, TRB sequencing gave a median depth of approximately 52,000 reads and a median of about 2,300 distinct TRB clonotypes. Alongside healthy, CLL and autoimmune hepatitis controls, autoimmune cytopenia patients had their peripheral blood TRB and IGH repertoires sequenced at active disease and again during treatment follow-up. The goal of the study was to find out whether patients with autoimmune cytopenia have a disease-specific immune repertoire signature that could be used as a blood-based biomarker. Controls were some 25 age-matched healthy donors for primary cytopenia and roughly 13 age-matched CLL patients for secondary cytopenia. Autoimmune hepatitis repertoires were compared with those of some 25 age- and sex-matched healthy donors. What the authors observed across the whole study: The T cell clusters were defined only in silico, and the functional role of the clusters was left to be validated experimentally. TRB repertoire shifts, with less even repertoires in secondary cytopenia and CLL, mostly reflected lymphoma bias rather than autoimmunity. Compared with active autoimmune hepatitis patients, healthy donors had almost three times as many exclusive TRB clusters, a finding consistent with an autoimmunity-wide signature. GLIPH suggested that primary autoimmune cytopenia patients lacked physiological T cell clusters: roughly 50 clusters were exclusive to healthy donors versus approximately 17 exclusive to patients. In the comparison of secondary cytopenia with CLL, the cluster-lack signature was not observed, apparently because the dominant lymphoma-associated repertoire masked the signature.

This sample also belongs to another study, concerning T cell repertoires in aging, cancer and after chemotherapy. The second publication reports: Six donor age groups were covered, ranging from 30 or younger up to 70 or older, and each group contained at least three individuals. Healthy donor control TCR repertoires were recorded over several months to years and showed clear clonal overlap across re-sampling. The full dataset contained roughly 9 million TCR reads. Untreated patients with hematological or solid cancers showed significantly lower blood TCR diversity and higher clonality than age-matched healthy donors. In healthy donors, the drop in TCR diversity with age came mainly from a loss of richness, whereas in cancer patients a loss of evenness also played a part. Median generation probability increased over the chemotherapy interval in both cancer cohorts, suggesting repertoire reconstitution through rebound thymic output. The authors noted that the repertoire data do not allow conclusions about immunological memory after chemotherapy. To examine immunoaging and T cell reconstitution after chemotherapy, the study profiled TCR beta repertoires in peripheral blood from healthy donors and cancer patients. The cohort comprised about 210 cancer patients, over 90 with hematological and some 120 with solid cancers, plus 95 healthy donors as a reference group. TRB sequences were processed with MiXCR versions 2.12 and 3.0.5. The repertoire metrics were Shannon diversity, evenness, clonality (defined as one minus evenness), and alpha-parameterized diversity profiles covering alpha 0 to 5. The IGoR algorithm was used to calculate generation probabilities of clones in the paired pre- and post-chemotherapy samples.

Sequenced: peripheral blood. Recombination linked TRBV6-5 to TRBJ1-2; TCRdb's D call, TRBD1, is unchecked because there is no DNA. This clonotype was obtained from a human donor in good health. CDR3 reads: CASSYVGTGYGYTF.